This record looks at one TCR beta chain sequence and its context. Its antigen is still unknown. This sample stems from a study of shared clonotypes between healthy human individuals. Points from the study as a whole: Among the subsets, naive ones generally showed larger estimated richness than memory ones.

Sequencing used immunoSEQ multiplex PCR; TCRdb keeps in-frame clones, though not all of them. The data contain a few million clones, nearly 97% of them singletons. The sequencing sample was made of naive CD4+ T cells sorted from blood. Regarding subset: CD45RA+ positively selected. The clonotype originates from a man aged 18 to 30 in good health.

The CDR3 DNA reads TGTGCCAGTAGTATTCCGAGGGCACCCCTCCACTTT. Translation gives CASSIPRAPLHF. The genes are TRBV19 and TRBJ1-6; D is uncertain. Germline V gives CDR1 LNHDA, CDR2 SQIVND (reference sequence). Trimming removed 3 bases at V and 11 bases at J, with 8 bases between. The CDR3 spans 12 residues.